The 11 T cell receptor beta chains listed next were all sequenced from one sample in a study of T cell responses to AZD1222 COVID-19 vaccine. The method was immunoSEQ multiplex PCR; TCRdb's version includes in-frame clones alone and lacks a portion of them. This table has approximately 82,000 clones, roughly nine tenths appearing once. Specimen: peripheral blood, collected on day 0 of AZD1222 vaccination. The receptors come from an adult in good health.

The V call is TRBV5-1, the J call TRBJ1-2; TRBD1 matches 7 bases. Losses at the gene ends were 1 base for V and 3 bases for J; bases not matched to a gene: 6. Germline V gives CDR1 SGHRS, CDR2 YFSETQ. This CDR3 contains 15 residues. The CDR3 protein is CASSLRQGGYYGYTF. Written as DNA, the CDR3 is TGCGCCAGCAGCTTGCGGCAGGGGGGGTACTATGGCTACACCTTC.

The V gene is TRBV7-8, the J gene TRBJ2-5, with 12 bases lining up with TRBD2. V dropped 4 bases and J dropped 1; count of bases not matched to a gene: 4. CDR3 length: 16 residues. Germline values: CDR1 SGHVS, CDR2 FQNEAQ. The CDR3 nucleotides read TGTGCCAGCAGCTCCCTAGCGGGGGGGATCCAAGAGACCCAGTACTTC. This codes for CASSSLAGGIQETQYF. The variable domain in full, completed from reference TRBV7-8 and TRBJ2-5, reads GAGVSQSPRYKVAKRGQDVALRCDPISGHVSLFWYQQALGQGPEFLTYFQNEAQLDKSGLPSDRFFAERPEGSVSTLKIQRTQQEDSAVYLCASSSLAGGIQETQYFGPGTRLLVL.

The rearrangement links TRBV5-5 to TRBJ1-2; D remains unclear. V lost 3 bases to trimming and J lost 0 bases, with 12 bases between them. The CDR3 contains 15 residues. CDR1 and CDR2 (germline): SGHKS, YYEKEE (reference sequence). The CDR3 nucleotides read TGTGCCAGCAGCTCTAGGGCCGCCTCTAACTATGGCTACACCTTC. Residues: CASSSRAASNYGYTF.

The rearrangement uses TRBV11-3 and TRBJ2-2, with 7 positions matching TRBD1. CDR1 is SGHNT and CDR2 is YENEEA in the germline V gene. The V and J ends lost 5 bases and 4 bases, in that order; junction bases with no gene match: 7. The CDR3 runs 15 residues. The CDR3 DNA sequence: TGTGCCAGCAGCCAGAGGGACAGCCTCACCGGGGAGCTGTTTTTT. This encodes CASSQRDSLTGELFF.

The chain joins TRBV14 to TRBJ2-4, with TRBD1 as a possible D gene (5 bases). The V gene's germline CDR1 is SGHDN and CDR2 FVKESK. The length of the CDR3 is 15 residues. Trimming cost V 0 bases and J 6 bases, with 12 bases left between them. The CDR3 loop reads CASSQDYGASNIQYF. CDR3 nucleotides: TGTGCCAGCAGCCAAGACTATGGGGCTTCAAACATTCAGTACTTC.

V usage is TRBV5-1 and J usage is TRBJ2-5; no definite D call. Germline assignment: CDR1 SGHRS and CDR2 YFSETQ. The CDR3 sequence is 13 residues long. V was trimmed by 0 bases and J by 5 bases, leaving 8 bases between them. As DNA, the CDR3 is TGCGCCAGCAGCTTGGGGTCCGTGGAGACCCAGTACTTC. Translated, it gives CASSLGSVETQYF.

This chain links TRBV4-1 with TRBJ2-7; no reliable D call. Germline CDR1 reads MGHRA; CDR2 reads YSYEKL. The V end was cut by 4 bases, the J end by 0 bases, with 10 bases between. The CDR3 contains 14 residues. The CDR3: CASSLDGFSYEQYF. As DNA, the CDR3 is TGCGCCAGCAGCCTAGATGGCTTCTCCTACGAGCAGTACTTC.

This clone was seen more than once but under ten times. The chain combines TRBV30 with TRBJ2-1; 10 positions match TRBD2. Per the germline V gene, CDR1 is GTSNPN and CDR2 is SVGIG (reference sequence). There are 12 residues in the CDR3. The junction had 6 bases not matched to a gene; V was cut back by 1 base and J by 15 bases. CDR3 protein: CAWSEERGGLFF. CDR3 in DNA: TGTGCCTGGAGTGAAGAGCGGGGGGGGTTGTTCTTC.

This clone was seen once. CDR3 loop: CASSFGGISEAFF. For the CDR3, the DNA is TGTGCCAGCAGCTTCGGGGGAATAAGTGAAGCTTTCTTT. The chain recombines TRBV7-9 with TRBJ1-1, with D possibly TRBD1 on 5 matching bases. Trimming took 3 bases from V and 7 from J, leaving 12 bases between them. This CDR3 is built from 13 residues. CDR1 and CDR2 from the germline V gene are SEHNR and FQNEAQ (reference sequence).

The rearrangement links TRBV12-5 to TRBJ1-6; no reliable D call. Germline V gene data show CDR1 as LGHNT and CDR2 as FRNRAP. V lost 5 bases and J lost 5, with 16 bases in between. The CDR3 runs 16 residues. Here the CDR3 reads CASGPRRARDNSPLHF. The CDR3, as DNA: TGTGCTAGTGGTCCGAGAAGGGCCAGAGATAATTCACCCCTCCACTTT. Supplemented by reference TRBV12-5 and TRBJ1-6, the full variable domain reads DARVTQTPRHKVTEMGQEVTMRCQPILGHNTVFWYRQTMMQGLELLAYFRNRAPLDDSGMPKDRFSAEMPDATLATLKIQPSEPRDSAVYFCASGPRRARDNSPLHFGNGTRLTVT.

V gene TRBV6-1 combines with J gene TRBJ1-6; D gene unclear. V lost 1 base and J lost 11, with 12 bases in between. The CDR3 loop spans 14 amino acids. CDR1 MNHNS and CDR2 SASEGT come from the germline V gene. For the CDR3, the DNA is TGTGCCAGCAGTGAAGAATTTGGTATGGCACCCCTCCACTTT. This sequence encodes CASSEEFGMAPLHF.